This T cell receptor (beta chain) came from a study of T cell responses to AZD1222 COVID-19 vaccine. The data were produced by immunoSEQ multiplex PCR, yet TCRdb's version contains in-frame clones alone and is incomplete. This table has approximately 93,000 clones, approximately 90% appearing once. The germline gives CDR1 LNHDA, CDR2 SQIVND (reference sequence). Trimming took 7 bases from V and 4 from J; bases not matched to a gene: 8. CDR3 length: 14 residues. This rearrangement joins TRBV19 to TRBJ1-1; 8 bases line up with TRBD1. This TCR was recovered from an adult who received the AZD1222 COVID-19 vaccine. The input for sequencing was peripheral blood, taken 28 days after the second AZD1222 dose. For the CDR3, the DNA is TGTGCCAGTACCCCGGACAGGGAAGGCACTGAAGCTTTCTTT. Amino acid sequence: CASTPDREGTEAFF.